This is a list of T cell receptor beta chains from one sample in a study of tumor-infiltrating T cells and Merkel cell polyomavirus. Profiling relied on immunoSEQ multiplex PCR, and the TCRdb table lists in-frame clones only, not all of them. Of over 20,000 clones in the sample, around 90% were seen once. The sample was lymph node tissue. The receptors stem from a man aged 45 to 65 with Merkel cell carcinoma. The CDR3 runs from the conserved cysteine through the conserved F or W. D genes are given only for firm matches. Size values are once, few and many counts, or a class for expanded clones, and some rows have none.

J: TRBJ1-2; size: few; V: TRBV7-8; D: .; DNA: TGTGCCAGCAGCTTAGCGGAGGGGATTGATGGCTACACCTTC; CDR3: CASSLAEGIDGYTF
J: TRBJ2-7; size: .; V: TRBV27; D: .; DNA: TGTGCCAGCAGTTCCTCTACTTATAACGAGCAGTACTTC; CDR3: CASSSSTYNEQYF
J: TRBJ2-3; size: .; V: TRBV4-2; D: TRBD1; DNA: TGTGCCAGCAGCCAAGGGACAGGAGATACGCAGTATTTT; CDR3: CASSQGTGDTQYF
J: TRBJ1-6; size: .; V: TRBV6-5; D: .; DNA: TGTGCCAGTCGTCGGACATTTCCGAATTCACCCCTCCACTTT; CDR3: CASRRTFPNSPLHF
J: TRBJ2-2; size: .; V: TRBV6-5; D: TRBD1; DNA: TGTGCCAGCAGTCGGGGACAGGCTAACACCGGGGAGCTGTTTTTT; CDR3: CASSRGQANTGELFF
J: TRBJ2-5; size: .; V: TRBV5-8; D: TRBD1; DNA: TGTGCCAGCAGCCCCCGTCGGGGCAGGGGGATGGAAGAGACCCAGTACTTC; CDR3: CASSPRRGRGMEETQYF
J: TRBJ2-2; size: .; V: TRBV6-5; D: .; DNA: TGTGCCAGCAGTTTAGGACTTCTCTCGAACACCGGGGAGCTGTTTTTT; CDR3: CASSLGLLSNTGELFF
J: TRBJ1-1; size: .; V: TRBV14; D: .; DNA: TGTGCCAGCAGCCAAGATATATCAGGGCCCACTGAAGCTTTCTTT; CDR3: CASSQDISGPTEAFF
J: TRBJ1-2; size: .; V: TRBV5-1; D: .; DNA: TGCGCCAGCAGCGGGGGGGGAGCTAACTATGGCTACACCTTC; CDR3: CASSGGGANYGYTF
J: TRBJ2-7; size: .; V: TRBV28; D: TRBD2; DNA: TGTGCCAGCAGTTTAGTAGCTAGCGGGAACTACGAGCAGTACTTC; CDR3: CASSLVASGNYEQYF
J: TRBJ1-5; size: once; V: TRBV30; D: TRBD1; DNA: TGTGCCTGGAGTGCACAGGGGAATGACCAGCCCCAGCATTTT; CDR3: CAWSAQGNDQPQHF
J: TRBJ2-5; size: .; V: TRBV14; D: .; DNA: TGTGCCAGCAGCCAAGAGCTAGGAAGAGGGACCCAGTACTTC; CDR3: CASSQELGRGTQYF
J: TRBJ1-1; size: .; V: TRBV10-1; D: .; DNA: TGCGCCAGCAGTGTGAAGGATATGGGGCGGTTATCCGTCCCCACTGAAGCTTTCTTT; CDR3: CASSVKDMGRLSVPTEAFF
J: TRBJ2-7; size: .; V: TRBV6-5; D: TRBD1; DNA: TGTGCCAGCACCCCCGGGGGCAGGGGGCAATACGAGCAGTACTTC; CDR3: CASTPGGRGQYEQYF
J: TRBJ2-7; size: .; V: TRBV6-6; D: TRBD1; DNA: TGTGCCAGCAGTACTTGGACAGGCACCGCGATCTACGAGCAGTACTTC; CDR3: CASSTWTGTAIYEQYF
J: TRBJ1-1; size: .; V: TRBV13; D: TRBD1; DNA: TGTGCCAGCAGCTTAAGTGACAGGGTAGCTTTCTTT; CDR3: CASSLSDRVAFF
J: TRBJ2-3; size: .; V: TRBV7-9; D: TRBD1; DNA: TGTGCCAGCAGCCCAAAGGGACAGTTCACAGATACGCAGTATTTT; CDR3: CASSPKGQFTDTQYF
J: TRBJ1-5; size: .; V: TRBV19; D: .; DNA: TGTGCCAGTAGTATAGTCGATCAGCCCCAGCATTTT; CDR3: CASSIVDQPQHF
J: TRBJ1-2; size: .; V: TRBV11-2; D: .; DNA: TGTGCCAGCAGCTTAGCTGGGACAACCCTTTTCTATGGCTACACCTTC; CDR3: CASSLAGTTLFYGYTF
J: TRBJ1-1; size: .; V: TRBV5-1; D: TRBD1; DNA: TGCGCCAGCAGCTTGGGGGGACAGGAGAAAGTCGATCCCGAGTTT; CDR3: CASSLGGQEKVDPEF